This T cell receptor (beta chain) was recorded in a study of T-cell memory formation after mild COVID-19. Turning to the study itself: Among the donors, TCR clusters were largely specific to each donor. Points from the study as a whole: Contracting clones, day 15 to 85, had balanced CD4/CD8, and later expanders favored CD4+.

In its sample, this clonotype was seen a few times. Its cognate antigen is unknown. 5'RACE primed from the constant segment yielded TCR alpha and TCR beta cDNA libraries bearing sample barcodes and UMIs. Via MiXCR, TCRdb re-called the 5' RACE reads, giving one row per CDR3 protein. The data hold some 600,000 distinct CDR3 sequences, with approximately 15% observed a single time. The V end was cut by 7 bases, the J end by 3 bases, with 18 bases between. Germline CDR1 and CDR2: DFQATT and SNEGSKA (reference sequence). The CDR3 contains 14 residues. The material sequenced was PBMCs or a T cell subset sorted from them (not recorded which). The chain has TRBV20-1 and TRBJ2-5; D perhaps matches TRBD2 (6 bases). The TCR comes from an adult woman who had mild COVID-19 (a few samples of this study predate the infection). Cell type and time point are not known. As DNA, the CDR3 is TGCAGTGTCACAAGGGCGGGACTTAAAGAGACCCAGTACTTC. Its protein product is CSVTRAGLKETQYF.